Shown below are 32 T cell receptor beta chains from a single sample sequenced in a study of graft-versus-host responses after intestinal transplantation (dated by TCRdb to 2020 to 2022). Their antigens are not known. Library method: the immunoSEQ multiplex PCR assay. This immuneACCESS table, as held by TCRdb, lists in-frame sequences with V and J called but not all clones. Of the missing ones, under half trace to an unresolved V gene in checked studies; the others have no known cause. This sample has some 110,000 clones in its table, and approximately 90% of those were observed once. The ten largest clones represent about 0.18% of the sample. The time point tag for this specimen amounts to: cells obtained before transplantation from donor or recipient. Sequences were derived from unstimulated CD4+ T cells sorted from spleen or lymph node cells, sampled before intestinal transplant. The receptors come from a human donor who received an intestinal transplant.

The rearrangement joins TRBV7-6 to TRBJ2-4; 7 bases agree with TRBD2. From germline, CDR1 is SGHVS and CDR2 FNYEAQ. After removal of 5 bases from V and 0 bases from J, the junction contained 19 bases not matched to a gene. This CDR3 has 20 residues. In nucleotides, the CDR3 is TGTGCCAGCAGCCCGAGTCAGTGGGGCGGGAGAGCACTAGCCAAAAACATTCAGTACTTC. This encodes CASSPSQWGGRALAKNIQYF. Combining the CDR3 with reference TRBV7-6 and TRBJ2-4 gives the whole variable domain GAGVSQSPRYKVTKRGQDVALRCDPISGHVSLYWYRQALGQGPEFLTYFNYEAQQDKSGLPNDRFSAERPEGSISTLTIQRTEQRDSAMYRCASSPSQWGGRALAKNIQYFGAGTRLSVL.

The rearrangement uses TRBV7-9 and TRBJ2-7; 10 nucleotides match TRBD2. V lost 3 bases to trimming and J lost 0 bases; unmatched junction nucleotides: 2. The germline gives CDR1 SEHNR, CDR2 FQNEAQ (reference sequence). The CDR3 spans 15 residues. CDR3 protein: CASSFSSGSSYEQYF. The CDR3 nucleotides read TGTGCCAGCAGCTTTTCTAGCGGGAGCTCCTACGAGCAGTACTTC.

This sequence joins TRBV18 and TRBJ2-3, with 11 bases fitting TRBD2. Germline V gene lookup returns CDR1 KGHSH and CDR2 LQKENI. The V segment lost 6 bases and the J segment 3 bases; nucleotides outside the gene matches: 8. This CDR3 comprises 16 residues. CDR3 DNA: TGTGCCAGCTCTCGACTAGCGGGAAAGGGGACAGATACGCAGTATTTT. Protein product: CASSRLAGKGTDTQYF.

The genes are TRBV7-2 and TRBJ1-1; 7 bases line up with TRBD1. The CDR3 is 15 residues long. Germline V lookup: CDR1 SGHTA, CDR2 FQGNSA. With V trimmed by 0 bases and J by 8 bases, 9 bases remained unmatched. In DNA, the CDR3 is TGTGCCAGCAGCTTAGCCCCGAGAACAGGGGCCGAAGCTTTCTTT. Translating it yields CASSLAPRTGAEAFF.

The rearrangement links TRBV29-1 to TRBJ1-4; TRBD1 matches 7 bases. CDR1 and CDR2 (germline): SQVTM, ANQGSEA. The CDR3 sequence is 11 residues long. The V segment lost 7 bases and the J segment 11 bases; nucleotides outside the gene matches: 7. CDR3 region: CSAGTVSKLFF. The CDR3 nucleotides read TGCAGCGCAGGGACAGTAAGCAAACTGTTTTTT. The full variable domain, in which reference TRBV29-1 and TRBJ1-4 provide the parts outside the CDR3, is SAVISQKPSRDICQRGTSLTIQCQVDSQVTMMFWYRQQPGQSLTLIATANQGSEATYESGFVIDKFPISRPNLTFSTLTVSNMSPEDSSIYLCSAGTVSKLFFGSGTQLSVL.

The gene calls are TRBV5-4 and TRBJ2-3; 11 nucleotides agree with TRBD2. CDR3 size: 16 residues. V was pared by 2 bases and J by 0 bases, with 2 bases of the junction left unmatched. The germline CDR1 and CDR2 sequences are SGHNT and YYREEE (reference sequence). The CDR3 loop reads CASSLGLAGSTDTQYF. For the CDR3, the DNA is TGTGCCAGCAGCTTAGGACTAGCGGGTAGCACAGATACGCAGTATTTT. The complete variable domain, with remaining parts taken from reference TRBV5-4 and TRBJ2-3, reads ETGVTQSPTHLIKTRGQQVTLRCSSQSGHNTVSWYQQALGQGPQFIFQYYREEENGRGNFPPRFSGLQFPNYSSELNVNALELDDSALYLCASSLGLAGSTDTQYFGPGTRLTVL.

The DNA for the CDR3 is TGTGCCAGCAGTGAAAGGGGTCAGCCTCTGAACACTGAAGCTTTCTTT. Residues: CASSERGQPLNTEAFF. V gene TRBV2 combines with J gene TRBJ1-1, with a tentative D call TRBD1 (5 bases). This CDR3 has 16 residues. Germline V gives CDR1 SNHLY, CDR2 FYNNEI. Trimming shortened V by 2 bases and J by 0 bases, and 13 bases separated the two germline ends. The whole variable domain, filled in from reference TRBV2 and TRBJ1-1, reads EPEVTQTPSHQVTQMGQEVILRCVPISNHLYFYWYRQILGQKVEFLVSFYNNEISEKSEIFDDQFSVERPDGSNFTLKIRSTKLEDSAMYFCASSERGQPLNTEAFFGQGTRLTVV.

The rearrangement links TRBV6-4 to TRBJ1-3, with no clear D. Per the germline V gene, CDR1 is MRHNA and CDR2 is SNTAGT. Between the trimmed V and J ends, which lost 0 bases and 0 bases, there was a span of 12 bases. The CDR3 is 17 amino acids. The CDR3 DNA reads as TGTGCCAGCAGTGACTCGGGCGGGTTAACCTCTGGAAACACCATATATTTT. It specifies CASSDSGGLTSGNTIYF.

The CDR3: CASSQGEPRGSSYNEQFF. CDR3 DNA sequence: TGTGCCAGCAGCCAAGGAGAGCCTAGGGGTAGCTCCTACAATGAGCAGTTCTTC. V gene TRBV14 combines with J gene TRBJ2-1; the D gene is possibly TRBD1 (5 bases). In germline, CDR1 is SGHDN, CDR2 FVKESK. The CDR3 is 18 residues long. V was shortened by 1 base and J by 0 bases, with 16 bases between the two germline ends. The whole variable domain, filled in from reference TRBV14 and TRBJ2-1, reads EAGVTQFPSHSVIEKGQTVTLRCDPISGHDNLYWYRRVMGKEIKFLLHFVKESKQDESGMPNNRFLAERTGGTYSTLKVQPAELEDSGVYFCASSQGEPRGSSYNEQFFGPGTRLTVL.

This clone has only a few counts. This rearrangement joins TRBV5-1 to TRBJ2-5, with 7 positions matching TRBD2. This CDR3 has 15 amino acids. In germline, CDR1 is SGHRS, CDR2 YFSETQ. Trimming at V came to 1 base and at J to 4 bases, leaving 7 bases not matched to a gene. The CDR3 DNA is TGCGCCAGCAGCTTGTTTGGCGGGAGTGGAGAGACCCAGTACTTC. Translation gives CASSLFGGSGETQYF.

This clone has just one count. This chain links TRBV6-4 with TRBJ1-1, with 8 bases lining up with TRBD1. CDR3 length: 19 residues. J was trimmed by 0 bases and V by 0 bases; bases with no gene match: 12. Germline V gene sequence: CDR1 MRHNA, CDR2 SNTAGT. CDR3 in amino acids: CASSDSTGQASFMNTEAFF. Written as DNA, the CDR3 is TGTGCCAGCAGTGACTCGACGGGACAGGCTTCATTCATGAACACTGAAGCTTTCTTT.

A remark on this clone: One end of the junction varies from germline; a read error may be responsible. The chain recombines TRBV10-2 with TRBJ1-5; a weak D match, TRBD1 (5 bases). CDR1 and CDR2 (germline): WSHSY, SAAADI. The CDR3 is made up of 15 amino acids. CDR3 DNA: TGCGCCAGCACCCCAGTGGGGCTGAGCAATCAGTCCCAGCATTTT. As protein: CASTPVGLSNQSQHF.

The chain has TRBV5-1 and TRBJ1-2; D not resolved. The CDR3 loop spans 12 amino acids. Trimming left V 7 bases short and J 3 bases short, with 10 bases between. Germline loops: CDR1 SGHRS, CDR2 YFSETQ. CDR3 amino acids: CASVGIDYGYTF. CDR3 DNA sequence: TGCGCCAGCGTCGGGATAGACTATGGCTACACCTTC.

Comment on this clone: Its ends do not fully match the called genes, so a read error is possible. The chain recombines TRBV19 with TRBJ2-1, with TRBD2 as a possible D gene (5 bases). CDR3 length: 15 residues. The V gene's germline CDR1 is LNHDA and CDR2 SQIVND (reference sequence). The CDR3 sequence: CAGSISPGFNNEQFF. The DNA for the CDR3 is TGTGCCGGTAGTATAAGCCCGGGGTTTAACAATGAGCAGTTCTTC.

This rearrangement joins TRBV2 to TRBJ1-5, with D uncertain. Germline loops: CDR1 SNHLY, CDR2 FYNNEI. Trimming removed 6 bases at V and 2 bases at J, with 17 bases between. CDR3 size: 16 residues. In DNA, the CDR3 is TGTGCCAGCAGCGCGAACGGGTGGGTTGGCAATCAGCCCCAGCATTTT. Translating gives CASSANGWVGNQPQHF.

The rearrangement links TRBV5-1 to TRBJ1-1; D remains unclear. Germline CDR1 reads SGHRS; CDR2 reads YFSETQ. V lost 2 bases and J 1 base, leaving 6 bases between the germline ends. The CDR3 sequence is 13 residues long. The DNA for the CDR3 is TGCGCCAGCAGCTTTTCAGGGAACACTGAAGCTTTCTTT. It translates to CASSFSGNTEAFF.

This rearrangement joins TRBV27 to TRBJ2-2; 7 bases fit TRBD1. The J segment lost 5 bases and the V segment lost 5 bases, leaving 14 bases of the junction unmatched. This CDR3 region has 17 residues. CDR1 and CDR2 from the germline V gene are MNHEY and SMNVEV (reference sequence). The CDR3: CASSPLGSRGRTGELFF. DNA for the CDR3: TGTGCCAGCAGTCCCCTGGGTAGCAGGGGGAGAACCGGGGAGCTGTTTTTT.

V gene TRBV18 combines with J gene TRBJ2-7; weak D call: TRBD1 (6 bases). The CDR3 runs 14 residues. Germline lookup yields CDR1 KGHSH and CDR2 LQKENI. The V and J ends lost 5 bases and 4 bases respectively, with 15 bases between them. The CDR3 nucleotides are TGTGCCAGCTCAAAAGAAGGACAGAATTACGAGCAGTACTTC. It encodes CASSKEGQNYEQYF.

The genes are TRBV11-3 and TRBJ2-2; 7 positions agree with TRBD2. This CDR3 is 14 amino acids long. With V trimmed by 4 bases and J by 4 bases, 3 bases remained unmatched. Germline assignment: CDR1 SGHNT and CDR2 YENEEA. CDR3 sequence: CASSSWGGTGELFF. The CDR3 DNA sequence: TGTGCCAGCAGCTCCTGGGGGGGCACCGGGGAGCTGTTTTTT. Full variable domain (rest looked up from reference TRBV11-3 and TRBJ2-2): EAGVVQSPRYKIIEKKQPVAFWCNPISGHNTLYWYLQNLGQGPELLIRYENEEAVDDSQLPKDRFSAERLKGVDSTLKIQPAELGDSAVYLCASSSWGGTGELFFGEGSRLTVL.

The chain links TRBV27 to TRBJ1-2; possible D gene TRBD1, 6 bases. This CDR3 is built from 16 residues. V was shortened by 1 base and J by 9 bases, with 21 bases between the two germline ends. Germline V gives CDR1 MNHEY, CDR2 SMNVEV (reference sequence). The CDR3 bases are TGTGCCAGCAGTTTATATTACCGGGACAACAGGATGAGCTACACCTTC. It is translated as CASSLYYRDNRMSYTF.

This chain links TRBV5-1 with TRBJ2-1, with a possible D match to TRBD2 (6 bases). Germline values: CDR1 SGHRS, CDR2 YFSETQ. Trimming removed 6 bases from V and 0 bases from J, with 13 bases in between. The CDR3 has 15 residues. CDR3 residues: CASTDRLDSYNEQFF. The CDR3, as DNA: TGCGCCAGCACCGACCGACTAGACTCCTACAATGAGCAGTTCTTC.

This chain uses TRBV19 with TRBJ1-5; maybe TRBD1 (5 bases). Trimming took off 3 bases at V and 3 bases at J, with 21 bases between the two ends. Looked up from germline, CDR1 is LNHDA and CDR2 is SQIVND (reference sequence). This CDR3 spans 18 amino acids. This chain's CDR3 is CASSILQGWSLVNQPQHF. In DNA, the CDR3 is TGTGCCAGTAGTATTTTGCAGGGTTGGTCTTTGGTCAATCAGCCCCAGCATTTT.

The CDR3 reads CASSVLGSGRGNEQFF. The CDR3 bases are TGTGCCAGCAGCGTGCTGGGGAGCGGGAGAGGCAATGAGCAGTTCTTC. This chain links TRBV5-4 with TRBJ2-1, with 8 nucleotides matching TRBD2. The CDR3 spans 16 residues. Losses at the gene ends were 4 bases for V and 6 bases for J; bases not matched to a gene: 12. Germline lookup yields CDR1 SGHNT and CDR2 YYREEE (reference sequence).

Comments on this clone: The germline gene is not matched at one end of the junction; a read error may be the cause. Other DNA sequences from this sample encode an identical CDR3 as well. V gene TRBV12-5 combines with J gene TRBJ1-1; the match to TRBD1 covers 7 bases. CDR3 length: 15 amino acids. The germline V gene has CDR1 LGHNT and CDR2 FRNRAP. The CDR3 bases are TGTGCTAGTGGTACAGAGGGGACAGTGAACACTGAGGCTTTCTTT. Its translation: CASGTEGTVNTEAFF.

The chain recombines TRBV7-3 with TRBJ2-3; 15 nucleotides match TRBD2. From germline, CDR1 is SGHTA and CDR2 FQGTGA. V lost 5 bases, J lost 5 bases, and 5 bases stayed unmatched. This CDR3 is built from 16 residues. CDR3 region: CASSPRGLAGGDTQYF. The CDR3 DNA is TGTGCCAGCAGCCCCAGGGGACTAGCGGGAGGAGATACGCAGTATTTT.

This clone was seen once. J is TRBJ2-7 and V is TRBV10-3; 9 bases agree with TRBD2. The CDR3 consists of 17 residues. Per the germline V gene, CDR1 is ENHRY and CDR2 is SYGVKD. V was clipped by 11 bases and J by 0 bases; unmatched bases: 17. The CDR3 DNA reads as TGTGCCTGTGGAGGGGCGAGTAGCGGGGGCCTCTCCTACGAGCAGTACTTC. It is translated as CACGGASSGGLSYEQYF.

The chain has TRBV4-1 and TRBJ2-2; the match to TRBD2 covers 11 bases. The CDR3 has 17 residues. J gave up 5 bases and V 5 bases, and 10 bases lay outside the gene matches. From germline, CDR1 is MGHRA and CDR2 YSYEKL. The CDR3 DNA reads TGCGCCAGCAGCACTCCTGGCCTAGCGGGGGGTACCGGGGAGCTGTTTTTT. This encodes CASSTPGLAGGTGELFF.

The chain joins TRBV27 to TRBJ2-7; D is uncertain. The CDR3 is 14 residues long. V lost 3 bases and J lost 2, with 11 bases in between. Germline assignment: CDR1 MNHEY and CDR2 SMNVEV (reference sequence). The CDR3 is CASSFYHLTYEQYF. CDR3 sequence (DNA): TGTGCCAGCAGTTTTTACCACCTAACCTACGAGCAGTACTTC.

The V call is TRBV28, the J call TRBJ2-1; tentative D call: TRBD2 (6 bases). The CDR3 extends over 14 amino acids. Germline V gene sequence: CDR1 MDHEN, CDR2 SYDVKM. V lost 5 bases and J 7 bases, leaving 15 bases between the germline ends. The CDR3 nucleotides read TGTGCCAGCAGTCAATGGAGGGGCAGGAATGAGCAGTTCTTC. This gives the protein CASSQWRGRNEQFF.

CDR3 coding DNA: TGTGCCAGCAGCCTCGGGGACAGGGGAAGAACTAGCAATCAGCCCCAGCATTTT. Encoded protein: CASSLGDRGRTSNQPQHF. The chain joins TRBV4-2 to TRBJ1-5; 10 bases are shared with TRBD1. CDR1 LGHNA and CDR2 YNFKEQ come from the germline V gene. V shed 4 bases and J 0 bases; nucleotides not matched to a gene: 9. The CDR3 is 18 residues long.

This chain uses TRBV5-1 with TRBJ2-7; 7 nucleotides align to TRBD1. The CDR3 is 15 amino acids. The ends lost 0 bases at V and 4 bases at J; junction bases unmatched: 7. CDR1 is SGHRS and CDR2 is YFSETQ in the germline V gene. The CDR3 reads CASSLVGGQPYEQYF. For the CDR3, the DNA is TGCGCCAGCAGCTTGGTAGGGGGACAGCCTTACGAGCAGTACTTC.

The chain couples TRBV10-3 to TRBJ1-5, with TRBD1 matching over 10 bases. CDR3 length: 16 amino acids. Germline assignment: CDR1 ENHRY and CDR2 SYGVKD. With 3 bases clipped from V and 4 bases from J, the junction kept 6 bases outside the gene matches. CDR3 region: CAISDGDRGPNQPQHF. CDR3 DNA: TGTGCCATCAGTGACGGGGACAGGGGACCGAATCAGCCCCAGCATTTT.